The 8 T cell receptor beta chains presented below share a single source sample, sequenced in a study of shared clonotypes between healthy human individuals. Sequencing used immunoSEQ multiplex PCR; TCRdb keeps in-frame clones, though not all of them. The table records 2 million to 3 million clones, under 95% of them present only once. Sequencing was done on a sample of naive CD4+ T cells from PBMCs. Subset denoted: CD45RA+ positively selected. These TCRs come from a man between 18 and 29 years old in good health. Some clones in this sample may be carry-over from other donors' samples.

This rearrangement joins TRBV11-2 to TRBJ2-3, with D hard to call. The CDR3 runs 11 residues. V was clipped by 7 bases and J by 7 bases, with 9 bases between them. CDR1 SGHAT and CDR2 FQNNGV come from the germline V gene. The CDR3: CASTELNTQYF. The CDR3 DNA reads as TGTGCCAGCACCGAGCTTAATACGCAGTATTTT.

The J gene is TRBJ1-2, the V gene TRBV6-1, with a tentative D call TRBD1 (5 bases). Germline V gives CDR1 MNHNS, CDR2 SASEGT. The V and J ends lost 3 bases and 8 bases respectively, with 13 bases between them. The CDR3 totals 13 residues. CDR3 sequence: CASSDGRDWGYTF. The DNA of the CDR3 is TGTGCCAGCAGTGACGGACGGGACTGGGGCTACACCTTC.

The rearrangement uses TRBV5-1 and TRBJ2-1; 16 bases line up with TRBD2. Germline CDR1 SGHRS, CDR2 YFSETQ. CDR3 length equals 16 residues. Losses at the gene ends were 2 bases for V and 10 bases for J; bases not matched to a gene: 6. CDR3 in amino acids: CASSFLPGLAGGEQFF. CDR3 DNA: TGCGCCAGCAGCTTCCTTCCGGGACTAGCGGGAGGGGAGCAGTTCTTC.

Worth noting for this clone: At one of its ends the junction is not consistent with the germline gene, which may arise from a read error. This chain links TRBV4-2 with TRBJ2-4; a possible D gene is TRBD1 (6 bases). Germline V CDR1 and CDR2: LGHNA, YNFKEQ. CDR3 length equals 15 residues. This CDR3 is CASSQGRTAENIQYF. The CDR3 DNA reads TGTGCCAGCAGCCAAGGCCGGACAGCCGAAAACATTCAGTACTTC.

The sample holds one count of this clone. The rearrangement joins TRBV28 to TRBJ2-7, with D maybe TRBD1 (5 bases). The length of the CDR3 is 16 residues. V was cut by 4 bases and J by 3 bases, with 19 bases left in between. Germline V gene data show CDR1 as MDHEN and CDR2 as SYDVKM. The CDR3 protein is CASSWFQGPLHYEQYF. The CDR3 nucleotides are TGTGCCAGCAGTTGGTTTCAGGGCCCCCTTCACTACGAGCAGTACTTC.

V is TRBV2 and J is TRBJ1-3; no reliable D call. The length of the CDR3 is 15 residues. The V gene's germline CDR1 is SNHLY and CDR2 FYNNEI. The V and J ends lost 5 bases and 4 bases respectively, with 15 bases between them. CDR3 nucleotide sequence: TGTGCCAGCAGTCTACTTTACATAGGAGGAAACACCATATATTTT. As protein: CASSLLYIGGNTIYF.

CDR3 DNA: TGTGCCAGTGTGACAGGTAGCTCTGGAAACACCATATATTTT. This gives the protein CASVTGSSGNTIYF. This sequence joins TRBV19 and TRBJ1-3, with a weak D call TRBD1 (6 bases). CDR3 length: 14 amino acids. CDR1 and CDR2 from the germline V gene are LNHDA and SQIVND (reference sequence). V was trimmed by 8 bases and J by 0 bases, leaving 11 bases between them.

In its sample, this clone was seen a few times. The V call is TRBV7-3, the J call TRBJ1-1, with unresolved D. The germline CDR1 and CDR2 sequences are SGHTA and FQGTGA. The CDR3 contains 13 residues. V was shortened by 5 bases and J by 4 bases, with 11 bases between the two germline ends. The CDR3 coding sequence is TGTGCCAGCAGCCAAGGACCCCTCACTGAAGCTTTCTTT. It codes for CASSQGPLTEAFF.